The 18 T cell receptor beta chains in this list originate from one sample, sequenced in a study of blood T cells in healthy people across ages. Primers used in a second PCR of roughly 6 to 12 cycles were a sample-barcoded 5' primer and a J-beta primer mix. TCRdb recomputed calls from the 5' RACE reads with MiXCR, one row per CDR3 protein. The table shows approximately 810,000 distinct CDR3 sequences, with around 36% occurring only once. Specimen: blood. The source is a man aged 18 to 30 in good health.

This clonotype was observed at least ten times. CDR3 DNA: TGCAGTGCCAAGGGACCGACGAACACCGGGGAGCTGTTTTTT. This gives the protein CSAKGPTNTGELFF. The J gene is TRBJ2-2, the V gene TRBV20-1; perhaps D is TRBD1 or TRBD2 (5 bases each). The CDR3 loop spans 14 amino acids. The V gene's germline CDR1 is DFQATT and CDR2 SNEGSKA (reference sequence). V lost 6 bases to trimming and J lost 0 bases, with 11 bases between them.

A few counts support this clonotype. DNA for the CDR3: TGTGCCAGCAGTGGGGACACCTCTTGGGACTCCTACAATGAGCAGTTCTTC. It specifies CASSGDTSWDSYNEQFF. This chain connects TRBV25-1 to TRBJ2-1, with a tentative D call TRBD1 (6 bases). CDR1 is MGHDK, CDR2 SYGVNS, per germline. CDR3 length: 17 residues. Deletions cut 4 bases from V and 0 bases from J, with 16 bases between. Full variable domain (remainder filled in from reference TRBV25-1 and TRBJ2-1): EADIYQTPRYLVIGTGKKITLECSQTMGHDKMYWYQQDPGMELHLIHYSYGVNSTEKGDLSSESTVSRIRTEHFPLTLESARPSHTSQYLCASSGDTSWDSYNEQFFGPGTRLTVL.

The genes are TRBV20-1 and TRBJ1-5, with D possibly matching TRBD1 (5 bases). Trimming took off 3 bases at V and 6 bases at J, with 18 bases between the two ends. Germline V gene lookup returns CDR1 DFQATT and CDR2 SNEGSKA (reference sequence). The CDR3 is 15 amino acids. In nucleotides, the CDR3 is TGCAGTGCTAGGCCTCCCGCAGGGTCAAGTCAGCCCCAGCATTTT. This translates into CSARPPAGSSQPQHF.

This clonotype has more than one count but fewer than ten. The chain employs TRBV12-3 or TRBV12-4 and TRBJ1-6; tentative D call: TRBD1 (5 bases). V was shortened by 7 bases and J by 7 bases, with 14 bases between the two germline ends. The CDR3 totals 14 residues. The CDR3 loop is CASTPGAQNSPLHF. The CDR3 DNA sequence: TGTGCCAGCACCCCCGGGGCCCAGAATTCACCCCTCCACTTT.

This clonotype appeared a few times. CDR3 in amino acids: CASSLTGMNYGYTF. CDR3 nucleotides: TGCGCCAGCAGCTTGACAGGCATGAACTATGGCTACACCTTC. J is TRBJ1-2 and V is TRBV5-1; maybe TRBD1 (5 bases). The germline V gene has CDR1 SGHRS and CDR2 YFSETQ. The CDR3 is made up of 14 amino acids. V was cut by 1 base and J by 2 bases, with 9 bases left in between.

The chain uses TRBV21-1 and TRBJ2-7; the DNA was not compared with TRBD1, the D call given in the table. TRBV21-1 is tagged as a pseudogene. This CDR3 has 11 residues. CDR3 protein: CASSPAGNQYF. The CDR3, as DNA: TGTGCCAGCAGTCCAGCAGGGAACCAGTACTTC.

This clonotype was seen more than once but under ten times. This sequence joins TRBV3-1 and TRBJ2-7; TRBD1 matches 8 bases. The CDR3 consists of 13 residues. V lost 5 bases and J lost 6; bases outside the gene matches: 6. Germline V CDR1 and CDR2: LGHDT, YNNKEL (reference sequence). Here the CDR3 reads CASSIDRGVEQYF. The CDR3 DNA reads as TGTGCCAGCAGCATTGACAGGGGTGTCGAGCAGTACTTC.

The chain is built from TRBV10-3 and TRBJ2-7; D might be TRBD1 (6 bases). The CDR3 consists of 14 residues. CDR1 is ENHRY, CDR2 SYGVKD, per germline. The V end was cut by 7 bases, the J end by 0 bases, with 13 bases between. In nucleotides, the CDR3 is TGTGCCATCAAGGTGCAGGGGAGCTCCTACGAGCAGTACTTC. Encoded protein: CAIKVQGSSYEQYF.

This clonotype was counted ten times or more. This rearrangement joins TRBV29-1 to TRBJ2-1, with 11 positions matching TRBD2. J gave up 4 bases and V 4 bases, and 9 bases lay outside the gene matches. This CDR3 has 16 amino acids. Germline CDR1 reads SQVTM; CDR2 reads ANQGSEA. CDR3: CSVAKLAGGPYNEQFF. The DNA for the CDR3 is TGCAGCGTTGCGAAGCTAGCGGGGGGTCCATACAATGAGCAGTTCTTC.

This clonotype showed up just a few times. The rearrangement uses TRBV19 and TRBJ1-5; no reliable D call. Germline V lookup: CDR1 LNHDA, CDR2 SQIVND (reference sequence). The CDR3 covers 13 residues. Trimming stripped 6 bases from V and 3 bases from J, with 9 bases between. CDR3 region: CASRLSNNQPQHF. CDR3 in DNA: TGTGCCAGTAGGCTGAGCAACAATCAGCCCCAGCATTTT. Using reference TRBV19 and TRBJ1-5 for the parts outside the CDR3, the full variable domain is DGGITQSPKYLFRKEGQNVTLSCEQNLNHDAMYWYRQDPGQGLRLIYYSQIVNDFQKGDIAEGYSVSREKKESFPLTVTSAQKNPTAFYLCASRLSNNQPQHFGDGTRLSIL.

The V and J genes are TRBV20-1 and TRBJ1-1; a weak D match, TRBD1 (5 bases). This CDR3 has 14 residues. Per germline, CDR1 DFQATT and CDR2 SNEGSKA (reference sequence). V lost 3 bases to trimming and J lost 3 bases, with 14 bases between them. CDR3 sequence (DNA): TGCAGTGCTAGGCCCCTGGGGACGGACACTGAAGCTTTCTTT. As protein: CSARPLGTDTEAFF.

This clonotype has a handful of counts. This CDR3 reads CASITKGYRADGYTF. The CDR3 DNA follows: TGTGCCAGCATCACCAAGGGGTACAGGGCAGATGGCTACACCTTC. This chain uses TRBV7-2 with TRBJ1-2, with D possibly matching TRBD1 (6 bases). The CDR3 totals 15 residues. Trimming stripped 7 bases from V and 6 bases from J, with 21 bases between. The germline gives CDR1 SGHTA, CDR2 FQGNSA.

This clonotype occurred a few times. The chain joins TRBV9 to TRBJ1-6; D perhaps matches TRBD1 (5 bases). Germline lookup yields CDR1 SGDLS and CDR2 YYNGEE. CDR3 length: 15 residues. V was shortened by 0 bases and J by 7 bases, with 11 bases between the two germline ends. The CDR3 sequence is CASSVAPQGNSPLHF. The CDR3 DNA follows: TGTGCCAGCAGCGTAGCCCCGCAGGGCAATTCACCCCTCCACTTT.

This chain links TRBV20-1 with TRBJ1-1; a weak D match, TRBD1 (5 bases). V dropped 1 base and J dropped 3 bases, with 18 bases sitting between them. CDR1 is DFQATT, CDR2 SNEGSKA, per germline (reference sequence). This CDR3 has 16 amino acids. The CDR3 region has the DNA TGCAGTGCTAGAGCCCCGGACAAGGGCTACGACACTGAAGCTTTCTTT. Its protein product is CSARAPDKGYDTEAFF.

This clonotype was seen at least ten times. The chain recombines TRBV5-1 with TRBJ2-5; D is unclear. V was trimmed by 0 bases and J by 4 bases, leaving 13 bases between them. Germline assignment: CDR1 SGHRS and CDR2 YFSETQ. CDR3 length: 15 residues. The CDR3 DNA follows: TGCGCCAGCAGCTTGGCCGACGTCAGGCTAGAGACCCAGTACTTC. Protein product: CASSLADVRLETQYF.

V is TRBV28 and J is TRBJ2-5; no clear D gene. The CDR3 totals 12 residues. Germline assignment: CDR1 MDHEN and CDR2 SYDVKM. V was cut by 3 bases and J by 11 bases, with 13 bases left in between. The chain's CDR3 is CASSFWPGEQYF. As DNA, the CDR3 is TGTGCCAGCAGTTTTTGGCCCGGAGAGCAGTACTTC.

The sample holds many counts of this clonotype. J is TRBJ2-7 and V is TRBV12-3 or TRBV12-4; unclear D gene. Trimming cost V 3 bases and J 0 bases, with 12 bases left between them. The CDR3 covers 15 residues. Written as DNA, the CDR3 is TGTGCCAGCAGTTTCGGATGGCCGGCCTCCTACGAGCAGTACTTC. Translated, it gives CASSFGWPASYEQYF.

The V call is TRBV12-3 or TRBV12-4, the J call TRBJ2-2, with TRBD2 matching over 7 bases. Trimming removed 0 bases from V and 0 bases from J; junction bases left unmatched: 4. The CDR3 runs to 17 residues. CDR3 bases: TGTGCCAGCAGTTTAGCGCTAGCGGAGGCGAACACCGGGGAGCTGTTTTTT. Its protein is CASSLALAEANTGELFF.